The subject of this entry is one T cell receptor beta chain. This sample is drawn from a study of control samples from healthy donors and cancer patients. Germline V gene lookup returns CDR1 LGHNT and CDR2 FRNRAP. This CDR3 comprises 15 residues. V was cut by 1 base and J by 0 bases, with 6 bases left in between. Measured with immunoSEQ multiplex PCR; TCRdb has only the in-frame clones, and not every one. The sample consists of 400,000 to 450,000 clones, approximately 90% of them appearing once. The receptor's source is a man in his forties or fifties with head and neck cancer. The chain links TRBV12-5 to TRBJ2-2, with D possibly being TRBD1 (5 bases). Sequenced input: PBMCs. The CDR3 sequence is CASGLGQTNTGELFF. CDR3 coding DNA: TGTGCTAGTGGTTTGGGACAGACGAACACCGGGGAGCTGTTTTTT.